One and the same sample provided the 28 T cell receptor beta chains below, sequenced in a study of vaccination and CD4 T cells after COVID-19. Their recognized antigens are unknown. Oncomine TCR Beta short-read sequencing was applied to DNA from cultured CD4+ T cells. Each CDR3 protein gets one entry after TCRdb re-called the PCR reads with MiXCR. The profile shows roughly 14,000 distinct CDR3 sequences, less than 65% of them singletons. This sample's treatment: roughly nine-day PBMC culture with coronavirus spike peptide pools or control peptides (ViraFEST assay). The sample here was CD4+ T cells from blood, cultured in vitro, taken before SARS-CoV-2 vaccination. These receptors were taken from a human donor who had recovered from COVID-19.

The V and J genes are TRBV20-1 and TRBJ1-3; 7 nucleotides align to TRBD1. CDR3 size: 14 residues. V shed 5 bases, J shed 2 bases, and the junction held 6 bases outside the gene matches. From germline, CDR1 is DFQATT and CDR2 SNEGSKA (reference sequence). The CDR3 DNA reads TGCAGTGCTTTGCAGGGGGGCCCTGGAAACACCATATATTTT. Translated: CSALQGGPGNTIYF.

V usage is TRBV6-2 or TRBV6-3 and J usage is TRBJ1-5, with a weak D call TRBD1 (6 bases). V shed 6 bases and J shed 4 bases, with 10 bases lying between them. The CDR3 spans 13 residues. The germline CDR1 and CDR2 sequences are MNHEY and SVGEGT. The CDR3: CASSHTGNQPQHF. The DNA for the CDR3 is TGTGCCAGCAGCCACACAGGGAATCAGCCCCAGCATTTT.

This sequence joins TRBV20-1 and TRBJ2-3, with D maybe TRBD1 (5 bases). The germline V gene encodes CDR1 DFQATT and CDR2 SNEGSKA (reference sequence). V gave up 5 bases and J gave up 0 bases, with 9 bases separating them. The CDR3 is 13 residues long. CDR3 region: CSAGRTSTDTQYF. CDR3 nucleotides: TGCAGTGCTGGTCGGACAAGCACAGATACGCAGTATTTT.

CDR3 sequence: CASSLSRDRASSRFF. CDR3 nucleotide sequence: TGCGCCAGCAGCCTTTCCCGGGACAGGGCGTCGAGCAGGTTCTTC. The chain joins TRBV4-3 to TRBJ2-1, with 9 positions matching TRBD1. CDR1 LGHNA and CDR2 YSLEER come from the germline V gene. With V trimmed by 4 bases and J by 15 bases, 16 bases remained unmatched. CDR3 length equals 15 residues.

This clonotype was counted once. The chain has TRBV27 and TRBJ2-3; D possibly uses TRBD1 or TRBD2 (5 bases each). The CDR3 contains 14 residues. V was cut by 1 base and J by 3 bases, with 8 bases left in between. Germline CDR1 reads MNHEY; CDR2 reads SMNVEV (reference sequence). Here the CDR3 reads CASSLLGVTDTQYF. The CDR3 DNA sequence: TGTGCCAGCAGTTTATTGGGGGTAACAGATACGCAGTATTTT.

The V gene is TRBV7-2, the J gene TRBJ1-1, with D unresolved. CDR3 length: 12 amino acids. CDR1 SGHTA and CDR2 FQGNSA come from the germline V gene. Trimming stripped 6 bases from V and 4 bases from J, with 9 bases between. In DNA, the CDR3 is TGTGCCAGCAGTCCGGATGCCACTGAAGCTTTCTTT. This gives the protein CASSPDATEAFF.

This clonotype was seen a handful of times. The chain has TRBV6-1 and TRBJ2-5; 8 nucleotides agree with TRBD1. Germline V CDR1 and CDR2: MNHNS, SASEGT. With 5 bases clipped from V and 9 bases from J, the junction kept 11 bases outside the gene matches. This CDR3 contains 14 residues. The CDR3 loop reads CASSRPGTDRAQYF. The CDR3 nucleotides read TGTGCCAGCAGTCGTCCCGGGACGGACAGGGCCCAGTACTTC.

The chain combines TRBV20-1 with TRBJ1-2, with D tentatively TRBD1 (6 bases). The CDR3 has 13 amino acids. From germline, CDR1 is DFQATT and CDR2 SNEGSKA (reference sequence). The ends were cut back, 0 bases at V and 6 bases at J, with 11 bases in the middle. The CDR3 loop is CSAREAGVDGYTF. CDR3 bases: TGCAGTGCTAGAGAGGCAGGGGTGGATGGCTACACCTTC.

This clonotype has a handful of counts. The CDR3 loop is CASTPVRSGTEAFF. The DNA for the CDR3 is TGTGCCAGCACCCCAGTAAGATCGGGCACTGAAGCTTTCTTT. The V gene is TRBV11-2, the J gene TRBJ1-1; D is unclear. This CDR3 comprises 14 residues. Looked up from germline, CDR1 is SGHAT and CDR2 is FQNNGV. V lost 7 bases and J lost 4, with 16 bases in between.

The chain employs TRBV7-9 and TRBJ2-1; a possible D gene is TRBD2 (8 bases). The germline V and J ends were trimmed by 5 bases and 4 bases, with 18 bases remaining between them. This CDR3 is 16 amino acids long. CDR1 and CDR2 from the germline V gene are SEHNR and FQNEAQ (reference sequence). The CDR3 nucleotides are TGTGCCAGCAGCCGACAGGGAGCGGGGGTGTACAATGAGCAGTTCTTC. Encoded protein: CASSRQGAGVYNEQFF.

A remark on this clonotype: At one of its ends the junction is not consistent with the germline gene, which may arise from a read error. V usage is TRBV6-1 and J usage is TRBJ1-4; no clear D gene. Germline V gene data show CDR1 as MNHNS and CDR2 as SASEGT. The CDR3 spans 12 residues. The CDR3 DNA is TGTGCCGGCAGGCCAGAAGGGGAAAAACTGTTTTTT. Its protein is CAGRPEGEKLFF.

This clonotype has only a few counts. The rearrangement uses TRBV6-2 or TRBV6-3 and TRBJ1-2, with 7 bases lining up with TRBD1. J gave up 2 bases and V 6 bases, and 15 bases lay outside the gene matches. The CDR3 totals 17 residues. Germline V gene data show CDR1 as MNHEY and CDR2 as SVGEGT. The CDR3 DNA sequence: TGTGCCAGCAGCCCCGGCCGGACCGGGACAGCAAACTATGGCTACACCTTC. Its translation is CASSPGRTGTANYGYTF.

V is TRBV11-2 and J is TRBJ2-3; possibly TRBD1 or TRBD2 for D (5 bases each). Trimming removed 5 bases from V and 3 bases from J, with 15 bases in between. CDR1 is SGHAT and CDR2 is FQNNGV in the germline V gene. The CDR3 loop spans 15 amino acids. This CDR3 is CASSGQGGETDTQYF. The CDR3, as DNA: TGTGCCAGCAGCGGGCAGGGTGGGGAGACAGATACGCAGTATTTT.

The CDR3, as DNA: TGTGCCAGCGGATCAGACTACGAGCAGTACTTC. Translation gives CASGSDYEQYF. V and J are TRBV28 and TRBJ2-7; D remains ambiguous. Deletions cut 8 bases from V and 3 bases from J, with 8 bases between. Per germline, CDR1 MDHEN and CDR2 SYDVKM. The CDR3 runs to 11 residues.

The chain recombines TRBV28 with TRBJ1-3, with TRBD1 as a possible D gene (6 bases). In germline, CDR1 is MDHEN, CDR2 SYDVKM. The V end was cut by 7 bases, the J end by 0 bases, with 10 bases between. The CDR3 is made up of 14 amino acids. DNA for the CDR3: TGTGCCAGCACTCAGGGGAGCTCTGGAAACACCATATATTTT. Residues: CASTQGSSGNTIYF.

The chain combines TRBV6-1 with TRBJ1-5; D unclear. The CDR3 has 14 residues. V dropped 6 bases and J dropped 2 bases, with 11 bases sitting between them. Germline CDR1 is MNHNS and CDR2 is SASEGT. CDR3: CASSNDGRNQPQHF. The CDR3 DNA follows: TGTGCCAGCAGCAACGACGGACGCAATCAGCCCCAGCATTTT.

The chain is built from TRBV21-1 and TRBJ2-2; the table names TRBD1, a call not compared with the DNA. TRBV21-1 represents a pseudogene. CDR3 length: 14 residues. The CDR3 region is CASSKTGGTGELFF. In DNA, the CDR3 is TGTGCCAGCAGCAAGACAGGGGGCACCGGGGAGCTGTTTTTT.

This clonotype is judged medium-sized (0.01 to 0.1%). This rearrangement joins TRBV14 to TRBJ2-3, with D unclear. V was clipped by 1 base and J by 1 base, with 9 bases between them. Germline CDR1 and CDR2: SGHDN and FVKESK. The CDR3 sequence is 15 residues long. CDR3 sequence: CASSQVNLGTDTQYF. CDR3 nucleotide sequence: TGTGCCAGCAGCCAAGTTAACTTAGGCACAGATACGCAGTATTTT.

V usage is TRBV6-5 and J usage is TRBJ2-7; 10 bases map to TRBD2. The CDR3 has 16 amino acids. Trimming removed 0 bases from V and 4 bases from J; junction bases left unmatched: 6. Per the germline V gene, CDR1 is MNHEY and CDR2 is SVGAGI. In DNA form, the CDR3 reads TGTGCCAGCAGTTACTCGCACACTAGCGGGGCGTACGAGCAGTACTTC. As protein: CASSYSHTSGAYEQYF.

This rearrangement joins TRBV6-1 to TRBJ1-3, with 7 bases lining up with TRBD1. The CDR3 has 14 residues. The trim removed 6 bases at V and 2 bases at J, leaving 4 bases unmatched. Germline V lookup: CDR1 MNHNS, CDR2 SASEGT. The CDR3 is CASSMTGTGNTIYF. The CDR3 DNA sequence: TGTGCCAGCAGCATGACAGGGACTGGAAACACCATATATTTT.

V is TRBV19 and J is TRBJ2-3, with D perhaps TRBD1 (6 bases). This CDR3 contains 13 residues. Trimming took 4 bases from V and 6 from J, leaving 11 bases between them. Germline assignment: CDR1 LNHDA and CDR2 SQIVND (reference sequence). The CDR3 bases are TGTGCCAGTAGTACAGGGGATGTGGATACGCAGTATTTT. As protein: CASSTGDVDTQYF.

The DNA for the CDR3 is TGTGCCAGCAGCCGAGCGGGTGAGGGACCCGTTGAAGCTTTCTTT. Translating it yields CASSRAGEGPVEAFF. The chain uses TRBV5-5 and TRBJ1-1; D is perhaps TRBD1 (5 bases). CDR3 length: 15 residues. Germline V gene lookup returns CDR1 SGHKS and CDR2 YYEKEE (reference sequence). V was cut by 4 bases and J by 7 bases, with 20 bases left in between. Based on the CDR3 plus reference TRBV5-5 and TRBJ1-1, the full variable domain is DAGVTQSPTHLIKTRGQQVTLRCSPISGHKSVSWYQQVLGQGPQFIFQYYEKEERGRGNFPDRFSARQFPNYSSELNVNALLLGDSALYLCASSRAGEGPVEAFFGQGTRLTVV.

V usage is TRBV11-3 and J usage is TRBJ1-6, with unresolved D. Germline V gene data show CDR1 as SGHNT and CDR2 as YENEEA. The CDR3 loop spans 18 amino acids. The V end lost 2 bases, the J end lost 0 bases, and 14 bases lay between the germline ends. This CDR3 is CASSLFPPASSYNSPLHF. The CDR3, as DNA: TGTGCCAGCAGCTTATTCCCCCCCGCGAGCTCCTATAATTCACCCCTCCACTTT.

The V and J genes are TRBV7-9 and TRBJ2-3; TRBD2 matches at 11 bases. Germline CDR1 reads SEHNR; CDR2 reads FQNEAQ (reference sequence). With V trimmed by 5 bases and J by 4 bases, 8 bases remained unmatched. The CDR3 loop spans 16 amino acids. The CDR3 sequence is CASSPTSGGRADTQYF. The CDR3 DNA follows: TGTGCCAGCAGCCCCACTAGCGGGGGAAGGGCAGATACGCAGTATTTT.

The J gene is TRBJ2-2, the V gene TRBV7-9; 10 positions match TRBD1. Germline CDR1 is SEHNR and CDR2 is FQNEAQ (reference sequence). The CDR3 is made up of 16 amino acids. V lost 5 bases and J lost 5; bases outside the gene matches: 8. The CDR3 DNA is TGTGCCAGCAGCCTCCGACAGGGGGCGCGGACCGGGGAGCTGTTTTTT. Translation: CASSLRQGARTGELFF.

This clonotype was detected a few times. This chain uses TRBV20-1 with TRBJ1-2; 10 nucleotides agree with TRBD1. CDR1 and CDR2 (germline): DFQATT, SNEGSKA (reference sequence). This CDR3 region has 14 residues. The ends lost 1 base at V and 8 bases at J; junction bases unmatched: 7. In DNA, the CDR3 is TGCAGTGCTAGAGTTTCGACAGGGGGCGAAGGCTACACCTTC. It specifies CSARVSTGGEGYTF.

The chain carries TRBV2 and TRBJ1-1; TRBD1 is a possible D gene (5 bases). The V and J ends lost 8 bases and 1 base respectively, with 11 bases between them. Germline V gene sequence: CDR1 SNHLY, CDR2 FYNNEI. CDR3 length: 13 amino acids. Here the CDR3 DNA reads TGTGCCAGCGATATGGGGACGAACACTGAAGCTTTCTTT. The encoded protein is CASDMGTNTEAFF.

This clonotype was detected once. The chain links TRBV6-2 or TRBV6-3 to TRBJ2-7; 7 bases agree with TRBD1. Germline V lookup: CDR1 MNHEY, CDR2 SVGEGT. The CDR3 totals 14 residues. J gave up 4 bases and V 5 bases, and 8 bases lay outside the gene matches. CDR3 amino acids: CASSKPGTAYEQYF. As DNA, the CDR3 is TGTGCCAGCAGTAAGCCCGGGACAGCGTACGAGCAGTACTTC.